This T cell receptor (beta chain) was documented in a study of T cells in Graves' hyperthyroidism and ophthalmopathy. Whole-study results and caveats: Model-based prediction identified ophthalmopathy a median roughly six months prior to its onset.

Researchers barred patients who had uncontrolled infection, other autoimmune disease, pregnancy or lactation. Each diagnosis drew on symptoms, thyroxine, TRAb, thyroid ultrasound and orbital computed tomography findings. Extraction of PBMCs used 9 to 10 ml of fresh peripheral blood. In the case of this clonotype: Antigen unknown.

RNA transcripts provided the source from which TCR beta CDR3 regions were amplified. First-round RT-PCR of the TCR CDR3 relied on the HTBI primer set. Using its own MiXCR run on the multiplex PCR reads, TCRdb lists one record per CDR3 protein. The sample comprises 200,000 or so distinct CDR3 sequences, 17% of which are singletons, and roughly 49% rests with the top ten. This CDR3 region has 18 residues. Germline V gene lookup returns CDR1 SGDLS and CDR2 YYNGEE. J was trimmed by 2 bases and V by 0 bases; bases with no gene match: 11. The receptor was derived from a woman aged 50 to 60 with Graves' hyperthyroidism. The chain has TRBV9 and TRBJ2-5; 9 nucleotides agree with TRBD2. Source material: blood. For the CDR3, the DNA is TGTGCCAGCAGCGTAGGTAGCGGGACTAGCCTTATGCAAGAGACCCAGTACTTC. Its translation: CASSVGSGTSLMQETQYF.